What follows are 21 T cell receptor beta chains derived from one specimen sequenced in a study of T cells in localized non-small cell lung cancer. Measured with immunoSEQ multiplex PCR; TCRdb has only the in-frame clones, and not every one. The sample gives fewer than 4,500 clones, around a fifth of which show up once; around 6% is in the top ten. Sequenced here: lung tumor tissue, sampled before any cancer treatment. Receptors originate from a man aged 18 to 49 with stage II lung adenocarcinoma.

J is TRBJ2-1 and V is TRBV30; 8 bases align to TRBD2. The CDR3 totals 13 residues. CDR1 is GTSNPN, CDR2 SVGIG, per germline (reference sequence). V shed 7 bases and J 7 bases; nucleotides not matched to a gene: 9. CDR3 protein: CAYSRGGNNEQFF. The CDR3 bases are TGTGCCTATTCCCGGGGGGGGAATAATGAGCAGTTCTTC.

This clone is labeled medium-sized (0.01 to 0.1%). V usage is TRBV11-3 and J usage is TRBJ2-5; 12 positions match TRBD2. J was trimmed by 5 bases and V by 2 bases; bases with no gene match: 6. Germline V gives CDR1 SGHNT, CDR2 YENEEA. The CDR3 loop spans 16 amino acids. Here the CDR3 reads CASSLRLAGVRETQYF. In DNA, the CDR3 is TGTGCCAGCAGCTTAAGACTAGCGGGGGTCCGGGAGACCCAGTACTTC.

The chain is built from TRBV25-1 and TRBJ1-1; D gene unclear. There are 13 residues in the CDR3. CDR1 is MGHDK, CDR2 SYGVNS, per germline. V lost 6 bases, J lost 7 bases, and 15 bases lay in between. CDR3 coding DNA: TGTGCCAGCAGGAAGGACGGACCTGGTGAAGCTTTCTTT. It translates to CASRKDGPGEAFF. The complete variable domain, with remaining parts taken from reference TRBV25-1 and TRBJ1-1, reads EADIYQTPRYLVIGTGKKITLECSQTMGHDKMYWYQQDPGMELHLIHYSYGVNSTEKGDLSSESTVSRIRTEHFPLTLESARPSHTSQYLCASRKDGPGEAFFGQGTRLTVV.

The chain recombines TRBV9 with TRBJ1-5; weak D call: TRBD1 (5 bases). CDR3 length: 15 amino acids. Germline V gene data show CDR1 as SGDLS and CDR2 as YYNGEE. V shed 4 bases and J shed 5 bases, with 16 bases lying between them. The CDR3 bases are TGTGCCAGCAGCACCGGGGACGGTGGGTATCAGCCCCAGCATTTT. Its protein product is CASSTGDGGYQPQHF.

This chain connects TRBV19 to TRBJ1-1; TRBD1 matches 8 bases. V was clipped by 7 bases and J by 1 base; unmatched bases: 2. Germline V CDR1 and CDR2: LNHDA, SQIVND (reference sequence). The CDR3 consists of 13 residues. CDR3 coding DNA: TGTGCCAGTAATGACAGGGGGAACACTGAAGCTTTCTTT. Amino acid sequence: CASNDRGNTEAFF.

This clone has more than one count but fewer than ten. The chain has TRBV6-8 and TRBJ1-6; 9 nucleotides agree with TRBD1. The CDR3 totals 15 residues. Germline V lookup: CDR1 MNHGY, CDR2 SAAAGT. J lost 7 bases, V lost 6 bases, and 7 bases had no gene match. The CDR3: CASSSGQGRNSPLHF. As DNA, the CDR3 is TGTGCCAGCAGCAGCGGACAGGGGCGGAATTCACCCCTCCACTTT.

This clone has just a few counts. The rearrangement links TRBV19 to TRBJ2-7; no definite D call. V lost 3 bases and J lost 5, with 8 bases in between. CDR1 LNHDA and CDR2 SQIVND come from the germline V gene (reference sequence). CDR3 size: 12 residues. The chain's CDR3 is CASSIRSDEQYF. Here the CDR3 DNA reads TGTGCCAGTAGTATTCGAAGTGACGAGCAGTACTTC.

This clone was detected a few times. CDR3 DNA: TGTGCCAGCAGCGTAGCCCCCGGGGGGGACGCTTTCTTT. Protein product: CASSVAPGGDAFF. This chain connects TRBV9 to TRBJ1-1, with D possibly matching TRBD1 (5 bases). Looked up from germline, CDR1 is SGDLS and CDR2 is YYNGEE. The germline V and J ends were trimmed by 0 bases and 11 bases, with 14 bases remaining between them. This CDR3 spans 13 amino acids.

The chain couples TRBV28 to TRBJ1-2; 7 nucleotides align to TRBD1. Germline V gene lookup returns CDR1 MDHEN and CDR2 SYDVKM. The CDR3 has 13 amino acids. V shed 7 bases and J 3 bases; nucleotides not matched to a gene: 5. Written as DNA, the CDR3 is TGTGCCAGCAACGTAGGGGGCTACTATGGCTACACCTTC. This codes for CASNVGGYYGYTF.

The genes are TRBV28 and TRBJ2-3; 12 nucleotides line up with TRBD1. Germline V gene sequence: CDR1 MDHEN, CDR2 SYDVKM. The CDR3 sequence is 14 residues long. After removal of 4 bases from V and 8 bases from J, the junction contained 4 bases not matched to a gene. The CDR3 region has the DNA TGTGCCAGCAGTTGGGACAGGGGGCGCGTTACGCAGTATTTT. This encodes CASSWDRGRVTQYF.

The chain has TRBV9 and TRBJ1-5; D perhaps matches TRBD1 (5 bases). V was shortened by 5 bases and J by 5 bases, with 11 bases between the two germline ends. The CDR3 spans 13 residues. CDR1 and CDR2 (germline): SGDLS, YYNGEE. The CDR3 coding sequence is TGTGCCAGCAGGGGGACTGTGGATCAGCCCCAGCATTTT. As protein: CASRGTVDQPQHF.

The table lists this clone with a few counts. This chain connects TRBV30 to TRBJ1-3, with D hard to call. Germline CDR1 GTSNPN, CDR2 SVGIG (reference sequence). CDR3 size: 13 residues. Trimming took off 4 bases at V and 2 bases at J, with 9 bases between the two ends. CDR3 sequence reads: CAWNPGTGNTIYF. The DNA of the CDR3 is TGTGCCTGGAACCCCGGGACTGGAAACACCATATATTTT. Variable domain in full (rest from reference TRBV30 and TRBJ1-3): SQTIHQWPATLVQPVGSPLSLECTVEGTSNPNLYWYRQAAGRGLQLLFYSVGIGQISSEVPQNLSASRPQDRQFILSSKKLLLSDSGFYLCAWNPGTGNTIYFGEGSWLTVV.

This clone has just a few counts. J is TRBJ1-4 and V is TRBV7-6; the match to TRBD1 covers 8 bases. This CDR3 region has 16 residues. The V and J ends lost 5 bases and 5 bases, in that order; junction bases with no gene match: 10. CDR1 is SGHVS, CDR2 FNYEAQ, per germline. The CDR3 region is CASSQAGGTGNEKLFF. The CDR3 bases are TGTGCCAGCAGCCAGGCGGGGGGGACAGGAAATGAAAAACTGTTTTTT. The full variable domain, with the rest looked up from reference TRBV7-6 and TRBJ1-4, is GAGVSQSPRYKVTKRGQDVALRCDPISGHVSLYWYRQALGQGPEFLTYFNYEAQQDKSGLPNDRFSAERPEGSISTLTIQRTEQRDSAMYRCASSQAGGTGNEKLFFGSGTQLSVL.

The chain joins TRBV6-8 to TRBJ2-7, with 7 bases that match TRBD2. The CDR3 length is 15 residues. V gave up 6 bases and J gave up 5 bases; unmatched junction bases: 13. Germline lookup yields CDR1 MNHGY and CDR2 SAAAGT. CDR3 nucleotides: TGTGCCAGCAGATCTACCGGGGGGTATAGCAACGAGCAGTACTTC. Translation: CASRSTGGYSNEQYF.

The chain links TRBV19 to TRBJ2-5, with D perhaps given as TRBD1 or TRBD2 (5 bases each). V was clipped by 6 bases and J by 1 base, with 12 bases between them. This CDR3 spans 14 amino acids. Per germline, CDR1 LNHDA and CDR2 SQIVND (reference sequence). Written as DNA, the CDR3 is TGTGCCAGTAGGTGGGGACGCCGCCAAGAGACCCAGTACTTC. Its protein is CASRWGRRQETQYF.

This chain joins TRBV29-1 and TRBJ2-7, with a weak D call TRBD1 (6 bases). This CDR3 has 15 residues. Trimming took 6 bases from V and 1 from J, leaving 19 bases between them. Germline-derived CDR1 and CDR2 are SQVTM and ANQGSEA. Here the CDR3 DNA reads TGCAGCGTCGCCACCCCGCGGACAGTTTCCTACGAGCAGTACTTC. Translated: CSVATPRTVSYEQYF.

This clone was seen only a few times. The chain recombines TRBV14 with TRBJ1-1, with D possibly matching TRBD1 (6 bases). Trimming removed 4 bases from V and 11 bases from J, with 17 bases in between. This CDR3 has 13 residues. Germline CDR1 reads SGHDN; CDR2 reads FVKESK. In nucleotides, the CDR3 is TGTGCCAGCAGCCGAAACACAGGGAATAACGCTTTCTTT. Its translation: CASSRNTGNNAFF.

The rearrangement links TRBV18 to TRBJ1-1; D perhaps matches TRBD1 (6 bases). Germline V gene data show CDR1 as KGHSH and CDR2 as LQKENI. Trimming took off 6 bases at V and 1 base at J, with 15 bases between the two ends. The CDR3 spans 15 residues. The chain's CDR3 is CASSLQGTKNTEAFF. For the CDR3, the DNA is TGTGCCAGCTCCTTACAGGGCACCAAGAACACTGAAGCTTTCTTT. The full variable domain, with the rest looked up from reference TRBV18 and TRBJ1-1, is NAGVMQNPRHLVRRRGQEARLRCSPMKGHSHVYWYRQLPEEGLKFMVYLQKENIIDESGMPKERFSAEFPKEGPSILRIQQVVRGDSAAYFCASSLQGTKNTEAFFGQGTRLTVV.

This clone was observed a handful of times. This rearrangement joins TRBV30 to TRBJ1-6; D remains ambiguous. The germline V gene encodes CDR1 GTSNPN and CDR2 SVGIG (reference sequence). The ends were cut back, 2 bases at V and 3 bases at J, with 5 bases in the middle. CDR3 length: 13 residues. The CDR3 loop reads CAWSQGYNSPLHF. DNA for the CDR3: TGTGCCTGGAGTCAAGGCTATAATTCACCCCTCCACTTT.

The sample holds a few counts of this clone. This chain connects TRBV30 to TRBJ1-1; D not certain. Germline CDR1 reads GTSNPN; CDR2 reads SVGIG (reference sequence). This CDR3 has 12 amino acids. Trimming cost V 4 bases and J 1 base, with 7 bases left between them. The chain's CDR3 is CAWKRANTEAFF. The CDR3 DNA is TGTGCCTGGAAGCGAGCGAACACTGAAGCTTTCTTT.

The rearrangement links TRBV28 to TRBJ1-2; 12 nucleotides line up with TRBD1. V lost 5 bases and J lost 7; bases outside the gene matches: 14. CDR3 length: 17 residues. From germline, CDR1 is MDHEN and CDR2 SYDVKM. The CDR3 spells CASSPREGQGAISGYTF. In DNA form, the CDR3 reads TGTGCCAGCAGTCCCAGGGAGGGACAGGGGGCGATCTCTGGCTACACCTTC.